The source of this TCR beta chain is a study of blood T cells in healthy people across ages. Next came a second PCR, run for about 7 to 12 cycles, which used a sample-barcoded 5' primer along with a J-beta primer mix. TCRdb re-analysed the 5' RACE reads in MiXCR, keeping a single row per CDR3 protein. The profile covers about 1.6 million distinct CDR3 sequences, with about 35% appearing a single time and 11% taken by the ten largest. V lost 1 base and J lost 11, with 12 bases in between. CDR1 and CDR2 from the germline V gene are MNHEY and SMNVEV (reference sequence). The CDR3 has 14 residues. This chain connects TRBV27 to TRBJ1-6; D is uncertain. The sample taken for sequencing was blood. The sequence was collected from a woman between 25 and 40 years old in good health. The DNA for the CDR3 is TGTGCCAGCAGTTTATACAGCACCCGGGCACCCCTCCACTTT. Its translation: CASSLYSTRAPLHF.